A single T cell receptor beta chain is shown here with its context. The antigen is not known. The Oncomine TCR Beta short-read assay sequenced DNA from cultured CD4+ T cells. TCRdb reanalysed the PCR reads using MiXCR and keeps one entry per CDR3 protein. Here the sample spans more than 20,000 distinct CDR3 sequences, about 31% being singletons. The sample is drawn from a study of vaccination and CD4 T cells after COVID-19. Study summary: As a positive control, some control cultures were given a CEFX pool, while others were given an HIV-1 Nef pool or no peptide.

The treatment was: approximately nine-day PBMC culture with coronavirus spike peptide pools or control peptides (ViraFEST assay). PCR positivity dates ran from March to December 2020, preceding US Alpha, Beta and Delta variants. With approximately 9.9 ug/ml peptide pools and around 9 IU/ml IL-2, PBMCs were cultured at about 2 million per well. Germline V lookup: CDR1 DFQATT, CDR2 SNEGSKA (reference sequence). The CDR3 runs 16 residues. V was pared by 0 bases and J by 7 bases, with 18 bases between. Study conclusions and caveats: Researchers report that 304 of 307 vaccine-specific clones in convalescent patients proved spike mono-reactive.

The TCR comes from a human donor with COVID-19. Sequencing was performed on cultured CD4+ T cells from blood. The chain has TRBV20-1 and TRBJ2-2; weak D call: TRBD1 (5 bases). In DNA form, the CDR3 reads TGCAGTGCTAGAGATTGGGGCAGTAGTCCGGTCGGGGAGCTGTTTTTT. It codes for CSARDWGSSPVGELFF.